This T cell receptor (beta chain) came from a study of response to subunit inactivated influenza vaccine (dated by TCRdb to between 2017 and 2018). About the study as a whole: To follow how T cells responded to a trivalent subunit inactivated influenza vaccine, the researchers relied on deep quantitative profiling of the T cell receptor repertoire. The research as a whole found: According to the authors, only a limited number of new T cells may be recruited by each seasonal influenza vaccination.

In regard to this clonotype: The antigen it recognizes is unknown. No qualities accompany the bases; no much larger clone lies one base away.

The CDR3 contains 15 residues, cysteine and phenylalanine counted. The sequence is cut down to CDR3 DNA, 45 bases in frame from base 1. Taken from the germline V gene, the CDR1 and CDR2 loops are SQVTM and ANQGSEA. V lost 7 bases and J lost 0 bases; the stretch between them is 18 bases long. Libraries were constructed by RT-PCR. Sequencer: Illumina HiSeq 2500. TCRdb cleaned the public reads at Q25 with fastp, built clones with MiXCR and kept in-frame beta chains. Records with the same CDR3 protein are collapsed into one entry carrying the most frequent genes and DNA. In this sample the table shows around 850,000 distinct CDR3 sequences, approximately 17% of which occur a single time. 9.5% to 13% of the sample is taken by the ten largest.

The rearranged chain carries TRBV29-1 and TRBJ1-1; the D gene is perhaps TRBD1, on 6 matching bases. The origin of this receptor is a middle-aged man who received an inactivated influenza vaccine. Donor details come from another sample of the same person, matched by shared clones. The sample in question was PBMCs from blood, obtained more than 4 days after vaccination. The CDR3 is CSGARTVVMNTEAFF. Here is the DNA: TGCAGCGGTGCCAGGACAGTGGTCATGAACACTGAAGCTTTCTTT.